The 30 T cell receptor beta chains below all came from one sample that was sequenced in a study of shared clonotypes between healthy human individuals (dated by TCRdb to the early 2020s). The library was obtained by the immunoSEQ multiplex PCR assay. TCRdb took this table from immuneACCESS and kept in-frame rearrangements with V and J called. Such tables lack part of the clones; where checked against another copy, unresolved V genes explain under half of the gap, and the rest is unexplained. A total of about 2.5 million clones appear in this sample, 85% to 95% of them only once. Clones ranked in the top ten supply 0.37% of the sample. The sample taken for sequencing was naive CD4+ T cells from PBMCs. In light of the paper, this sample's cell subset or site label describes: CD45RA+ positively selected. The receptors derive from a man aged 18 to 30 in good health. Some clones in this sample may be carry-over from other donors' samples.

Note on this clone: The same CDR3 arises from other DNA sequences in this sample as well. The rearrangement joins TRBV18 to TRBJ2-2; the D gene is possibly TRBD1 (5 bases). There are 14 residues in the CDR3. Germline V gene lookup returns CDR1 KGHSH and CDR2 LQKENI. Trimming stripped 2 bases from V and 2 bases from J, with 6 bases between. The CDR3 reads CASSPRGNTGELFF. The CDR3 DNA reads TGTGCCAGCTCACCAAGGGGAAACACCGGGGAGCTGTTTTTT.

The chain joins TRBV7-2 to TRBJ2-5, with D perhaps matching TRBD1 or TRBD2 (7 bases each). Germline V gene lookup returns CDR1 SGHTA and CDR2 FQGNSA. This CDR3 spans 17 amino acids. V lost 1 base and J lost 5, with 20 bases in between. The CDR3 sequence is CASSLGGGRGGRETQYF. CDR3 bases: TGTGCCAGCAGCTTAGGAGGAGGCAGGGGGGGGAGGGAGACCCAGTACTTC.

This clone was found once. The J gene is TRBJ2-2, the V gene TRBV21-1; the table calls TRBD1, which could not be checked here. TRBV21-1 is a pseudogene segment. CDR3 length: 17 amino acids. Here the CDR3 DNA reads TGTGCCAGCAGCAAAGCGCGAGAGAGACACGTCAACGGGGAGCTGTTTTTT. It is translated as CASSKARERHVNGELFF.

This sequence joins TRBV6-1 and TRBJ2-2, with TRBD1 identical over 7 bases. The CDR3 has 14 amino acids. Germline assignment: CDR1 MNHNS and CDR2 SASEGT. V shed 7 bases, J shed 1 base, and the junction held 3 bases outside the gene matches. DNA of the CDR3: TGTGCCAGCATCGACAGGGAGAACACCGGGGAGCTGTTTTTT. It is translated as CASIDRENTGELFF.

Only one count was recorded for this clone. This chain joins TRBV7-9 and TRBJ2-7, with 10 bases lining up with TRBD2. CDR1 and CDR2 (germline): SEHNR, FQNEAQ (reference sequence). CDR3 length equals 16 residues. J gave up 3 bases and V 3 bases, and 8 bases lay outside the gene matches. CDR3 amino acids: CASSFLSASGGYEQYF. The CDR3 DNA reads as TGTGCCAGCAGCTTTTTGTCGGCTAGCGGGGGCTACGAGCAGTACTTC.

As DNA, the CDR3 is TGTGCCAGCAGTCCTTCCGGGCCGACAGGGGGCGCCTGGAATGAGCAGTTCTTC. As protein: CASSPSGPTGGAWNEQFF. The genes are TRBV28 and TRBJ2-1; 10 bases are shared with TRBD1. This CDR3 contains 18 residues. Trimming cost V 5 bases and J 7 bases; bases outside gene matches: 17. CDR1 is MDHEN and CDR2 is SYDVKM in the germline V gene. The full variable domain, rest sourced from reference TRBV28 and TRBJ2-1, is DVKVTQSSRYLVKRTGEKVFLECVQDMDHENMFWYRQDPGLGLRLIYFSYDVKMKEKGDIPEGYSVSREKKERFSLILESASTNQTSMYLCASSPSGPTGGAWNEQFFGPGTRLTVL.

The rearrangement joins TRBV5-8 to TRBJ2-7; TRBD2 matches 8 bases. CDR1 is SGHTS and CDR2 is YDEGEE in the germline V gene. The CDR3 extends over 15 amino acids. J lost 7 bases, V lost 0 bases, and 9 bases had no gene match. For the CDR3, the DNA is TGTGCCAGCAGCTTGGGTCTGCGACTAGCGAAGGAGCAGTACTTC. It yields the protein CASSLGLRLAKEQYF.

CDR3 residues: CASSSGTPRVYNEQFF. The CDR3 DNA follows: TGTGCCAGCAGCTCCGGGACACCGAGGGTCTACAATGAGCAGTTCTTC. V usage is TRBV5-4 and J usage is TRBJ2-1, with D possibly being TRBD1 (6 bases). V was clipped by 3 bases and J by 3 bases, with 16 bases between them. The CDR3 length is 16 residues. The germline V gene encodes CDR1 SGHNT and CDR2 YYREEE (reference sequence).

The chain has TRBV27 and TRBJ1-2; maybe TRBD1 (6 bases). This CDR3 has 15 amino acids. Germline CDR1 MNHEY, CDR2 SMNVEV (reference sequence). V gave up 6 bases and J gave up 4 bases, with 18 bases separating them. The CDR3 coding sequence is TGTGCCAGCAGGCCTACAGGAGGGGGTGGCTATGGCTACACCTTC. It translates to CASRPTGGGGYGYTF.

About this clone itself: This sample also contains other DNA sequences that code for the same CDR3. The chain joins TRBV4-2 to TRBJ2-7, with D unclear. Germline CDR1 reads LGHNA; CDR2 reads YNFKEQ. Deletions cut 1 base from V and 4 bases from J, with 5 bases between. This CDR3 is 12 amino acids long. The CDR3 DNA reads TGTGCCAGCAGCCAAGTTGGGTACGAGCAGTACTTC. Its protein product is CASSQVGYEQYF.

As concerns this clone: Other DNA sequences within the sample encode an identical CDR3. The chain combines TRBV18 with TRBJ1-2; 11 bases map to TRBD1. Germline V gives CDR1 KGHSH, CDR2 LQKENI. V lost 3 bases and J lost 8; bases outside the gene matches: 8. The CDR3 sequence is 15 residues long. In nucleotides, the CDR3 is TGTGCCAGCTCACCTCCGGGACAGGGGGTAGGCGGCTACACCTTC. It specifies CASSPPGQGVGGYTF.

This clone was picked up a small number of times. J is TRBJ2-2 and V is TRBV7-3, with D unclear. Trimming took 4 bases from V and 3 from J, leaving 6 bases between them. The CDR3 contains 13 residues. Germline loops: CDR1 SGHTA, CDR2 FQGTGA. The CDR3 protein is CASSSSHTGELFF. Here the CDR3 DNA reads TGTGCCAGCAGCTCCTCTCACACCGGGGAGCTGTTTTTT.

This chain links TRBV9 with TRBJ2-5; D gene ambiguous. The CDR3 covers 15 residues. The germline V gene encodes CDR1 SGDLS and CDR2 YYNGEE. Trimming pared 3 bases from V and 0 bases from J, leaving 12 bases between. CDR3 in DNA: TGTGCCAGCAGCGGAGCACCAATGTACCAAGAGACCCAGTACTTC. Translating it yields CASSGAPMYQETQYF.

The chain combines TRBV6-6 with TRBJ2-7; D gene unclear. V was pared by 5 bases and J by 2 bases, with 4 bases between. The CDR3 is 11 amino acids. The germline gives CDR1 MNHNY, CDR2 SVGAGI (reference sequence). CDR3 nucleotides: TGTGCCAGCAGTACTCCCTACGAGCAGTACTTC. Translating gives CASSTPYEQYF.

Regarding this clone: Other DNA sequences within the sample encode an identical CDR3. Written as DNA, the CDR3 is TGTGCCAGCAGTTTAGGCGGTTACTACGAGCAGTACTTC. Amino acids: CASSLGGYYEQYF. The chain uses TRBV27 and TRBJ2-7; D is uncertain. This CDR3 spans 13 amino acids. Germline V gene sequence: CDR1 MNHEY, CDR2 SMNVEV (reference sequence). V lost 2 bases to trimming and J lost 3 bases, with 8 bases between them.

The CDR3 DNA sequence: TGTGCCAGCAGCTTGTTCAATGAGCAGTTCTTC. Amino acid sequence: CASSLFNEQFF. This chain connects TRBV5-6 to TRBJ2-1; D gene ambiguous. The V end was cut by 1 base, the J end by 6 bases, with 2 bases between. Germline V gene lookup returns CDR1 SGHDT and CDR2 YYEEEE. This CDR3 has 11 amino acids.

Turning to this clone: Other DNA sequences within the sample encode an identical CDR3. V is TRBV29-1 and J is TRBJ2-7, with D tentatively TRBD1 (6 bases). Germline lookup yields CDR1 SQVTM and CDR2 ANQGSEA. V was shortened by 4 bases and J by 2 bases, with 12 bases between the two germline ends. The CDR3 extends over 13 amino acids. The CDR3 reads CSVGTGPTYEQYF. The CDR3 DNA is TGCAGCGTTGGTACAGGGCCTACCTACGAGCAGTACTTC.

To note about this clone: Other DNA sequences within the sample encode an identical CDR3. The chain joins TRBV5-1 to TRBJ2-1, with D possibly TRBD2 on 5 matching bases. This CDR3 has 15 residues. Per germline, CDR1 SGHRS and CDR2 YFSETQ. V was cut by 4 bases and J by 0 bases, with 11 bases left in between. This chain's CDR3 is CASSVTGNSYNEQFF. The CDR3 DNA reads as TGCGCCAGCAGCGTAACGGGGAACTCCTACAATGAGCAGTTCTTC.

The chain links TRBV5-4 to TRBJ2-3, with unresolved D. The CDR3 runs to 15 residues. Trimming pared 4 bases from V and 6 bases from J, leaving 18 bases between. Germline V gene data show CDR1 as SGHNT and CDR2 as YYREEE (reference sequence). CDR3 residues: CASSKPGQGMDTQYF. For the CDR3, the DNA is TGTGCCAGCAGCAAACCGGGCCAAGGGATGGATACGCAGTATTTT.

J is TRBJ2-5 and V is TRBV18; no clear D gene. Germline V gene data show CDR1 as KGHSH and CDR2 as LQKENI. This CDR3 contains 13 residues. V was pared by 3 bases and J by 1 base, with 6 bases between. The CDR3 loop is CASSPRIQETQYF. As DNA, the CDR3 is TGTGCCAGCTCACCGCGGATCCAAGAGACCCAGTACTTC.

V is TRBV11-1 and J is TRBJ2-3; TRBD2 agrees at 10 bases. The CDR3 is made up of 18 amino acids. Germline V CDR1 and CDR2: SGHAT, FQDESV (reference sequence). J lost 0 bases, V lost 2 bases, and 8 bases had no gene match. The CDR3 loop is CASSLMTSGFTSTDTQYF. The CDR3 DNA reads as TGTGCCAGCAGCTTAATGACTAGCGGGTTTACTAGCACAGATACGCAGTATTTT.

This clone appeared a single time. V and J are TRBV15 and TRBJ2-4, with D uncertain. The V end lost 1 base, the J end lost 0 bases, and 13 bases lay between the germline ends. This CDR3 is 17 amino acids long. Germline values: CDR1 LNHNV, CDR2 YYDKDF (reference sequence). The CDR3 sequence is CATSRGLGEVAKNIQYF. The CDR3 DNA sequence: TGTGCCACCAGCAGAGGGCTCGGCGAGGTAGCCAAAAACATTCAGTACTTC.

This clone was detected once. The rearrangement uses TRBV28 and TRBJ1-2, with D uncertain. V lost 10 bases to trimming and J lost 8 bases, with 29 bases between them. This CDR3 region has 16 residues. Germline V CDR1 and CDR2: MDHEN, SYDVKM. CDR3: CATPAGPPGGRGGYTF. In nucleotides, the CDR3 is TGTGCCACCCCGGCTGGTCCCCCCGGTGGACGGGGAGGCTACACCTTC.

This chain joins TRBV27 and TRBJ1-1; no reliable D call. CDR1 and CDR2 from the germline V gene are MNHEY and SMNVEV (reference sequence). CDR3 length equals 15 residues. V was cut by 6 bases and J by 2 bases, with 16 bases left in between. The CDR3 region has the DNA TGTGCCAGCAGCATTCGCCCCGGACGTAACACTGAAGCTTTCTTT. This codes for CASSIRPGRNTEAFF.

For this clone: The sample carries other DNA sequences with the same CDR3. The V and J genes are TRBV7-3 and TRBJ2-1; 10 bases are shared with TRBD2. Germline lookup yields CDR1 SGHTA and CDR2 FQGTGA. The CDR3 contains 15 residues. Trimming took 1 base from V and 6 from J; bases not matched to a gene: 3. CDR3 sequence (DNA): TGTGCCAGCAGCTTAAGGGCTAGCGGGGGCAATGAGCAGTTCTTC. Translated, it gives CASSLRASGGNEQFF.

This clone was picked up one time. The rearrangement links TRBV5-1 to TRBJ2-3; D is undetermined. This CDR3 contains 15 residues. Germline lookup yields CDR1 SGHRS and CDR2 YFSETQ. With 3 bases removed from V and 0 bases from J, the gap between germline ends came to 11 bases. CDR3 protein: CASSSTATSTDTQYF. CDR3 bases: TGCGCCAGCAGCTCCACAGCAACTAGCACAGATACGCAGTATTTT. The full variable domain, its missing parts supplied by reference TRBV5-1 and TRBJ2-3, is KAGVTQTPRYLIKTRGQQVTLSCSPISGHRSVSWYQQTPGQGLQFLFEYFSETQRNKGNFPGRFSGRQFSNSRSEMNVSTLELGDSALYLCASSSTATSTDTQYFGPGTRLTVL.

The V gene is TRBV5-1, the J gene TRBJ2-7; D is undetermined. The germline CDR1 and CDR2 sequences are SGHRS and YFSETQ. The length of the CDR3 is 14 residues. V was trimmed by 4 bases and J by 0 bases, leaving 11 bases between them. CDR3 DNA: TGCGCCAGCAGCCCCGATCCCAGCTCCTACGAGCAGTACTTC. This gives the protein CASSPDPSSYEQYF.

CDR3 sequence reads: CATSRGAGDSYEQYF. For the CDR3, the DNA is TGTGCCACCAGCAGAGGGGCAGGGGACTCCTACGAGCAGTACTTC. This chain links TRBV15 with TRBJ2-5, with D perhaps TRBD1 (6 bases). The DNA end is more similar to TRBJ2-7, so the J call may be wrong. This CDR3 is built from 15 residues. Germline V CDR1 and CDR2: LNHNV, YYDKDF (reference sequence).

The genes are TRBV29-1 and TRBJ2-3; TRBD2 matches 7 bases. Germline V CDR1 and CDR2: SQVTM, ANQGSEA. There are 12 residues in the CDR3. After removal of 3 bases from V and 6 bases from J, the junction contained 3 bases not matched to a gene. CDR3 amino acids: CSVDAGVDTQYF. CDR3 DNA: TGCAGCGTTGACGCGGGAGTGGATACGCAGTATTTT.

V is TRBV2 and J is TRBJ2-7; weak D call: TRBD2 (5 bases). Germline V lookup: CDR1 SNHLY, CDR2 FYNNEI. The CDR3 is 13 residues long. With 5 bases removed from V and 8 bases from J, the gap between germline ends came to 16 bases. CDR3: CASSLEATQQQYF. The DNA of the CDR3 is TGTGCCAGCAGTTTGGAGGCCACCCAGCAGCAGTACTTC. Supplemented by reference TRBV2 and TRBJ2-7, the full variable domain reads EPEVTQTPSHQVTQMGQEVILRCVPISNHLYFYWYRQILGQKVEFLVSFYNNEISEKSEIFDDQFSVERPDGSNFTLKIRSTKLEDSAMYFCASSLEATQQQYFGPGTRLTVT.